This TCR beta chain was profiled in a study of blood T cell repertoires in COVID-19. Recruits, aged about 18 to 89 years, lived in 20 to 30 US areas. Exposed volunteers were people who met a COVID-19 case within 2 weeks before study entry. V was pared by 5 bases and J by 7 bases, with 14 bases between. CDR3 length: 13 residues. Germline V gives CDR1 SGHAT, CDR2 FQNNGV. Using immunoSEQ multiplex PCR, the repertoire was profiled, and TCRdb retains in-frame clones only, with some absent. The table lists a few hundred thousand clones, about 88% of them singletons. V gene TRBV11-2 combines with J gene TRBJ1-2, with a weak D call TRBD1 (5 bases). This TCR came from a woman in her 30s who had been exposed to COVID-19. The sequencing sample was made of PBMCs or T cells enriched from blood (not recorded which). The CDR3 DNA is TGTGCCAGCAGCCCGGGGGGGGGATCTGGCTACACCTTC. It encodes CASSPGGGSGYTF.